This T cell receptor beta chain was identified in a study of shared clonotypes between healthy human individuals (dated by TCRdb to about 2020). As for the study more broadly: The cohort included a few men and a couple of women between 18 and 49 years of age. To estimate repertoire size and how much clonotype sharing occurs between individuals, the study deeply sequenced the blood TCR repertoires of a handful of healthy adults. For each donor, CD4 naive and CD4 memory were each run on three plates, CD8 naive on two plates, and CD8 memory on one plate. To increase sequencing depth and limit assay-specific biases, different laboratories used diverse techniques to prepare libraries and sequence TCR repertoires. Per donor, leukapheresis produced somewhere between about 0.9 and 10 billion PBMCs. The research as a whole found: Naive subsets generally had larger estimated clonotype richness than memory subsets did. Based on pairwise subsampling, the degree of clonotype sharing among donors was expected to be affected by sequencing depth. The genetic and exposure-history diversity represented was limited by the small number of donors. Only blood was sampled, and tissue TCR repertoires likely differ from those in blood. When a handful of donors were compared, the shared fraction of clonotypes was around 5.1% for naive CD4, more than 3% for naive CD8, 2% to 2.5% for memory CD4, and 0.4% for memory CD8. Rarefaction of sorted-subset datasets indicated incomplete sequencing despite the large sequencing depth. Clonotypes shared by all four sorted-subset donors showed higher generation probabilities than non-shared clonotypes.

Donors were healthy HIV-negative adults with no recently reported acute infections or vaccinations. Every donor was a Caucasian adult living in Nashville, Tennessee, USA. CD4+ T cells were enriched through magnetic negative selection, after which naive cells were positively selected on CD45RA and the remaining negative fraction served as the memory subset. Blood was collected by leukapheresis, and PBMCs were isolated by Ficoll-Histopaque density gradient centrifugation and then cryopreserved in liquid nitrogen vapor phase. Analytical flow cytometry was used to check the purity and quantity of each magnetically sorted T cell population. From each sorted fraction, genomic DNA was isolated and quantified by UV absorbance on a Nanodrop 2000c. From a lookup of the germline V gene, CDR1 and CDR2 are KGHSY and FQNENV. V was cut back by 6 bases and J by 7 bases, leaving a gap of 19 bases between them. The CDR3 contains 15 residues, cysteine and phenylalanine counted. The read is trimmed to its CDR3 DNA, 45 bases read in frame from base 1.

Points on this clone: What antigen it recognizes has not been identified. Base qualities are not at hand, and no much larger clone is one base apart.

Using the deep immunoSEQ assay, multiplex PCR amplified TCR CDR3 regions from genomic DNA. Extracted genomic DNA from each cell subset was spread evenly across all wells of several immunoSEQ 96-well plates, with each plate serving as a replicate. Each replicate PCR for sorted subsets received 200 ng genomic DNA, equal to about 30,000 T cell genomes. Purified libraries were quantified with a Qubit 3.0 fluorometer, sized on a Bioanalyzer 2100, and re-quantified with the KAPA Library Quantification kit. A separate single-read 150-cycle Illumina NextSeq 550 flow cell was used to sequence each immunoSEQ 96-well plate. Processing in the source paper ran as follows. Because the immunoSEQ output held only junctional sequences and lacked quality scores, the filtering could not match the filtering applied to full-length reads. To assign V/J genes and CDR3, sequences were annotated against IMGT germline references using PyIR, a Python wrapper for IgBLAST v1.9. Reads were filtered out if the reads had weak V/J assignments (E-value above 1e-6), no CDR3, stop codons, out-of-frame junctions, or ambiguous translated residues. V3J clonotypes were defined as sequences sharing the same inferred V gene, J gene, and CDR3 amino acid sequence. To compute the percentage overlap between repertoires, the number of shared unique clonotypes was divided by the size of the smaller repertoire. Repertoire richness was assessed with RTK rarefaction, the Chao1 estimator, and Recon v2.1 estimates of unobserved clonotypes. Generation probabilities were computed with OLGA for all TCRbeta clonotypes obtained by the gDNA method from several donors. The clones in this table, taken by TCRdb from immuneACCESS, are in-frame only. Not every clone is retained; where verified, under half of the shortfall comes from an unresolved V gene, and the cause of the rest is unknown. V and J calls and clone size come straight from that table; D and trimming were deduced from the DNA. Recorded for this sample are a few million clones; more than 90% of them occurred a single time. The top ten clonotypes cover roughly 0.13% of the sample.

The TCR sequence derives from a man aged 18 to 30 in good health. The sequencing input was naive CD4+ T cells sorted from blood. The cell subset or site label of this sample denotes: CD45RA+ positively selected. The V and J genes are TRBV16 and TRBJ2-4; the D segment could be TRBD1, given 5 matching bases. The nucleotide sequence is given as TGTGCCAGCAGTCCAATCTGGGGCGTAGGGAACATTCAGTACTTC. It translates as CASSPIWGVGNIQYF.